This T cell receptor beta chain was obtained from a study of CD8+CD57+ T cells in acquired aplastic anemia. Study-wide context: Yields of DNA that came from sorted CD4+ and CD8+ cells averaged roughly 3.2 ug. In CD4+ cells, healthy donors produced an average of about 11 million reads.

Study-wide results and caveats: Found in both controls and patients were twenty-nine CD8+ CDR3 sequences. Statistical testing detected no significant gap in CD8+ Simpson's diversity between patients and controls.

Genomic DNA acted as the template from which TCR beta VDJ combination and CDR3 sequence profiling were carried out. TCRdb used MiXCR to reprocess the reads, holding one entry per CDR3 protein. The sample includes 110,000 or so distinct CDR3 sequences, roughly 51% of them seen just once. This clonotype was seen ten or more times. Its antigen is not identified. This CDR3 region has 11 residues. The V gene's germline CDR1 is MNHNS and CDR2 SASEGT. Trimming left V 8 bases short and J 5 bases short, with 10 bases between. This sequence was found in a human donor in good health, serving as a control. Sequencing was performed on sorted CD4+, CD8+, or CD8+CD57+ T cells (not recorded which) from PBMCs. The J gene is TRBJ2-7, the V gene TRBV6-1; D is perhaps TRBD1 (5 bases). The CDR3 DNA is TGTGCCAGCTTCGACAGCCACGAGCAGTACTTC. It encodes CASFDSHEQYF.